The source of this T cell receptor beta chain is a study of ipilimumab plus nivolumab after autologous stem cell transplantation. Study-wide background: Patients received a median of about five ipilimumab and roughly 8 nivolumab doses.

Study-level results: Authors suggest TCR repertoire, Treg phenotype and gut microbiota support further study.

This clone has only a few counts. Antigen specificity is unknown. Patients got 3 mg/kg IV nivolumab weeks 1, 4, 7, 10, then biweekly through week 26. The length of the CDR3 is 12 residues. Trimming took 2 bases from V and 10 from J, leaving 6 bases between them. Looked up from germline, CDR1 is SGHAT and CDR2 is FQNNGV. Clones were sequenced by immunoSEQ multiplex PCR, and TCRdb holds only the in-frame ones, with some missing. Here the sample spans about 13,000 clones, approximately 73% being singletons. The receptor was isolated from a male donor with diffuse large B-cell lymphoma. The chain employs TRBV11-2 and TRBJ1-6; perhaps TRBD1 as D (5 bases). The sample consisted of PBMCs, taken in a trial of ipilimumab plus nivolumab as post-transplant consolidation. The CDR3 DNA follows: TGTGCCAGCAGCTTAAGGGGATCACCCCTCCACTTT. Translated, it gives CASSLRGSPLHF.